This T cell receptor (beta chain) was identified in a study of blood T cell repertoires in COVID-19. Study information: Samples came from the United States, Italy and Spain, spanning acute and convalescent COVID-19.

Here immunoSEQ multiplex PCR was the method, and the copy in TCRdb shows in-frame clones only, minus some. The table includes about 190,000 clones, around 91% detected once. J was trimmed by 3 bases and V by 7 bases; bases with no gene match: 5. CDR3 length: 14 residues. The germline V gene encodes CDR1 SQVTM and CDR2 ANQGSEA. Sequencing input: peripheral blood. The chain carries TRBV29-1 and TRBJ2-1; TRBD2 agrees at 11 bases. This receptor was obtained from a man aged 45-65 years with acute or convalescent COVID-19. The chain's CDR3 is CSGKTSGNYNEQFF. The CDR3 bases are TGCAGCGGTAAGACTAGCGGGAACTACAATGAGCAGTTCTTC.